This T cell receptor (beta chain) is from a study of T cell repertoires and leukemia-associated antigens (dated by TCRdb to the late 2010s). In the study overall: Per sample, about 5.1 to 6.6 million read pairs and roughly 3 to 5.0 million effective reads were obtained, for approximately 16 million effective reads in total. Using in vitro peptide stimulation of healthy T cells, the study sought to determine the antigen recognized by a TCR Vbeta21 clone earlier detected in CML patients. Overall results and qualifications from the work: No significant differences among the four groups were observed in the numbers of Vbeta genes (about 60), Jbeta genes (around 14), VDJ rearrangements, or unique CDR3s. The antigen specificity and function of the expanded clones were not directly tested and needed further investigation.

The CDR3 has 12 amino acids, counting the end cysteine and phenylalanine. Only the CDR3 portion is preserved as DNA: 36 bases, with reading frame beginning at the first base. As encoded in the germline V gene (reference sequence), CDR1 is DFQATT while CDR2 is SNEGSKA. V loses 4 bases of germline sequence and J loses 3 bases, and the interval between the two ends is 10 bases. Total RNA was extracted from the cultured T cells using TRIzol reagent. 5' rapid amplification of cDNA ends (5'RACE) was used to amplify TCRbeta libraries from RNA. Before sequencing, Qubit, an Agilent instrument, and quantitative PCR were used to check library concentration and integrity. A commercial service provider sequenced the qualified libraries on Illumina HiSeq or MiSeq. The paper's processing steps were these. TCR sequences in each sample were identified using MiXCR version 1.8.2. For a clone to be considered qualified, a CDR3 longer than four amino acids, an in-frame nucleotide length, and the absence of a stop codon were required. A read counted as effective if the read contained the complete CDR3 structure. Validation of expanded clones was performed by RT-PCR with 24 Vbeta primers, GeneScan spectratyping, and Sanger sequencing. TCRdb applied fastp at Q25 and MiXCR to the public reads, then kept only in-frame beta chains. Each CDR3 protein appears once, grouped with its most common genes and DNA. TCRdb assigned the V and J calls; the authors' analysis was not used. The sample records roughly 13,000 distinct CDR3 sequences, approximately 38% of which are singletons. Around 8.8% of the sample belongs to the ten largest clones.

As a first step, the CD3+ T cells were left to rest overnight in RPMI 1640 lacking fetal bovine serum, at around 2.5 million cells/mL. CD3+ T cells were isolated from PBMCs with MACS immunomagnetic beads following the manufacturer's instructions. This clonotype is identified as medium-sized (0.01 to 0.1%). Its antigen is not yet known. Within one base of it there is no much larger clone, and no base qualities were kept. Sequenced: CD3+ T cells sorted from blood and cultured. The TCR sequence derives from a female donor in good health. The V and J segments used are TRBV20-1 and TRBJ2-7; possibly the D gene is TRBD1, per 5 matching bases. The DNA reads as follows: TGCAGTGCTACGGGCAGGGACTACGAGCAGTACTTC. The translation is CSATGRDYEQYF.